The present entry profiles one T cell receptor (beta chain) with its context. The antigen it binds to is not known. No base quality information exists; no much larger clone differs at one position. The germline V gene gives CDR1 as SNHLY and CDR2 as FYNNEI. The CDR3 has 13 amino acids, counting the end cysteine and phenylalanine. Of all the DNA, just the CDR3 is kept, 39 bases in frame from base 1. Cut back by 3 bases and 9 bases, the V and J ends lie 12 bases apart. This sample stems from a study of blood T cell repertoires in COVID-19 (dated by TCRdb to about 2020). Regarding the study in general: Collaborator samples came from the United States, Italy and Spain and covered acute and convalescent phases of COVID-19. The prospective study material was composed of cDNA or gDNA derived from T cells, B-cell-depleted T cells, or PBMCs. The dataset comprised deeply sampled blood TCRbeta repertoires from subjects exposed to, actively infected with, or recovered from COVID-19. A freely available public database, intended as a resource for researchers studying the immune response to SARS-CoV-2, is where the repertoires were released. Samples came from the ongoing ImmuneRACE study (first 160 participants) plus 1,254 subjects from 6 global collaborators. The sample metadata nearly always contained a de-identified subject ID, COVID-19 status, age in years and sex. HLA class I and class II types, where available, came from metadata supplied by the sample provider rather than from assay-based typing.

The immunoSEQ Assay, a bias-controlled multiplex PCR, was used to amplify TCRbeta CDR3 regions from genomic DNA. Processing in the source paper ran as follows. Nucleated cell counts per sample were estimated from amplification of reference gene primers within the assay. To quantify the absolute abundance of each unique TCRbeta CDR3 rearrangement, sequence reads were collapsed and filtered. For each sample, productive Simpson clonality was calculated as the square root of Simpson's diversity index across productive rearrangements. TCRdb holds this immuneACCESS table with in-frame rearrangements only. Some clones are missing; in checked studies, unresolved V genes explain under half, and the rest has no known cause. V, J and clone size are taken as reported in that table, and D and trimming were inferred from the DNA itself. The table for this sample lists 280,000 or so clones; around 87% of them were counted only once. Around 1.7% of the sample comes from the top ten.

General conclusions and limits of the study: The amount of clinical and demographic metadata varied by source and participant and was provided uncurated.

Participants in the prospective study were aged about 18 to 95 years, lived in approximately 26 United States geographic areas, and enrolled through a virtual design. In the prospective study, cohorts were assigned on the basis of participant-reported clinical history obtained from a screening survey and a study questionnaire. In the prospective study, whole blood, serum and a nasopharyngeal or oropharyngeal swab were collected from each participant by mobile phlebotomists. Over a roughly two-month period, participants in the prospective study had the option of providing additional blood draws and questionnaires. Blood samples from the prospective study were shipped frozen or at room temperature prior to DNA extraction.

The chain is made from TRBV2 and TRBJ1-5, with the D gene not clear enough to name. The sample consisted of PBMCs or T cells enriched from blood (not recorded which). This TCR was recovered from a woman between 18 and 29 years old with acute COVID-19. The DNA reads TGTGCCAGCAGTGATGAGAAAGCGGGGCCCCAGCATTTT. Its coded protein is CASSDEKAGPQHF.